This is a list of T cell receptor beta chains from one sample in a study of T-cell reconstitution after alpha-beta-depleted transplantation in children. TCRdb ran MiXCR on the PCR reads and lists one entry per CDR3 protein. The sample consists of roughly 100,000 distinct CDR3 sequences, around 6% of them appearing once. Sequenced material: PBMCs, mostly from graft donor cells, taken 60 days after TCRalphabeta/CD19-depleted stem cell transplant. These receptors came from a female patient between 2 and 10 years old who had a stem cell transplant for Fanconi anemia, so the T cells may come from the graft donor. Each CDR3 is given with its conserved first and last residue. Each record gives: CDR3 DNA, CDR3 protein, V gene, D gene, J gene, clone size. The D gene is left open where the match is weak. Clone size is shown for a subset of rows, as once, few, many or a class of expanded clone.

DNA: TGTGCCACCAGCAGGGATAGGGCGGACAGTGAGCAGTTCTTC
CDR3: CATSRDRADSEQFF
V: TRBV15
D: .
J: TRBJ2-1
size: many

DNA: TGTGCCAGTAGTATACCGGGACAGTACCACGAGCAGTACTTC
CDR3: CASSIPGQYHEQYF
V: TRBV19
D: TRBD1
J: TRBJ2-7
size: few

DNA: TGTGCCAGCAGCGCCGGGCGCTCCTACGAGCAGTACTTC
CDR3: CASSAGRSYEQYF
V: TRBV5-6
D: .
J: TRBJ2-7
size: .

DNA: TGTGCCAGCAGCGTAGCGGCGGGGACGTACCAAGAGACCCAGTACTTC
CDR3: CASSVAAGTYQETQYF
V: TRBV9
D: .
J: TRBJ2-5
size: .

DNA: TGCAGTGCTAGTTGGCCCACTAGCCCCGAGCAGTACTTC
CDR3: CSASWPTSPEQYF
V: TRBV20-1
D: .
J: TRBJ2-7
size: many

DNA: TGTGCCAGCGGGTCGGACTATAAGAACACCGGGGAGCTGTTTTTT
CDR3: CASGSDYKNTGELFF
V: TRBV12-3/TRBV12-4
D: .
J: TRBJ2-2
size: many

DNA: TGTGCCAGCGACTCCGGCGGCGAATGGACAGGGTCCCACGAGCAGTACTTC
CDR3: CASDSGGEWTGSHEQYF
V: TRBV5-6
D: TRBD1
J: TRBJ2-7
size: .

DNA: TGCGCCAGCACCCGGGGGGGGACTAATTTAACCAATGAGCAGTTCTTC
CDR3: CASTRGGTNLTNEQFF
V: TRBV5-1
D: TRBD2
J: TRBJ2-1
size: .

DNA: TGCGCCAGCAGCCATTATAGCGGGTACGAGCAGTACTTC
CDR3: CASSHYSGYEQYF
V: TRBV4-1
D: TRBD2
J: TRBJ2-7
size: many

DNA: TGTGCCACCCTCAAAGCTAGCGGGAGTTTTGAGACCCAGTACTTC
CDR3: CATLKASGSFETQYF
V: TRBV2
D: TRBD2
J: TRBJ2-5
size: many

DNA: TGTGCCAGCAGCGCCGAACTGTCAAGGTGGCCCCAGCATTTT
CDR3: CASSAELSRWPQHF
V: TRBV6-4
D: .
J: TRBJ1-5
size: many

DNA: TGTGCCAGCAGCTTAGTTGCTAGCGGGGGGCGAAATGAGCAGTTCTTC
CDR3: CASSLVASGGRNEQFF
V: TRBV7-2
D: TRBD2
J: TRBJ2-1
size: many

DNA: TGCAGCGTGACTAGCGGGGGTGGGTACTCCTACAATGAGCAGTTCTTC
CDR3: CSVTSGGGYSYNEQFF
V: TRBV29-1
D: TRBD2
J: TRBJ2-1
size: many

DNA: TGTGCCACCTCTCAGGGCTACTATGGCTACACCTTC
CDR3: CATSQGYYGYTF
V: TRBV24-1
D: .
J: TRBJ1-2
size: many

DNA: TGTGCCAGCAGCTCAGTGCCGCAGTTTTCAAGAACTGAAGCTTTCTTT
CDR3: CASSSVPQFSRTEAFF
V: TRBV7-6
D: .
J: TRBJ1-1
size: few

DNA: TGTGCCAGCAGTTACAGGGTAGGCAATGAGCAGTTCTTC
CDR3: CASSYRVGNEQFF
V: TRBV6-2/TRBV6-3
D: .
J: TRBJ2-1
size: few

DNA: TGTGCCAGCAGTTACCCGTTCGGAGCGGGGGGGCGAGAGTCCTACAATGAGCAGTTCTTC
CDR3: CASSYPFGAGGRESYNEQFF
V: TRBV6-2/TRBV6-3
D: TRBD2
J: TRBJ2-1
size: many

DNA: TGTGCTAGTGGTTTGGTCGAGCGGGAGGGCCGGTACAATGAGCAGTTCTTC
CDR3: CASGLVEREGRYNEQFF
V: TRBV12-5
D: TRBD2
J: TRBJ2-1
size: many

DNA: TGCGCCAGCAGCGCGGGACTAGCGGGGTTCACAGATACGCAGTATTTT
CDR3: CASSAGLAGFTDTQYF
V: TRBV5-1
D: TRBD2
J: TRBJ2-3
size: many

DNA: TGTGCCAGCAGCTCGGGACAGGGGGTCAACACCATATATTTT
CDR3: CASSSGQGVNTIYF
V: TRBV7-9
D: TRBD1
J: TRBJ1-3
size: many

DNA: TGCAGCGTTCAAGGGGCGGAGGGGGAGACAGATACGCAGTATTTT
CDR3: CSVQGAEGETDTQYF
V: TRBV29-1
D: .
J: TRBJ2-3
size: many

DNA: TGTGCCAGCAGCCAGACGGACCGCGGAGAGACCCAGTACTTC
CDR3: CASSQTDRGETQYF
V: TRBV3-1
D: .
J: TRBJ2-5
size: many

DNA: TGTGCCAGTCGACTAGCGCGAAGGGACTCCTACAATGAGCAGTTCTTC
CDR3: CASRLARRDSYNEQFF
V: TRBV7-9
D: TRBD2
J: TRBJ2-1
size: few

DNA: TGCAGCGTTGAGTTTTCGGACAGCGCCTACGAGCAGTACTTC
CDR3: CSVEFSDSAYEQYF
V: TRBV29-1
D: .
J: TRBJ2-7
size: few

DNA: TGCTGTGCTAGGACAGGGACTAGCGGACAAGAGACCCAGTACTTC
CDR3: CCARTGTSGQETQYF
V: TRBV20-1
D: TRBD2
J: TRBJ2-5
size: few

DNA: TGTGCCAGCAGCGGAGTTTCCCAGGGGGCGACGATTGCTAACTATGGCTACACCTTC
CDR3: CASSGVSQGATIANYGYTF
V: TRBV9
D: TRBD1
J: TRBJ1-2
size: .

DNA: TGCGCCAGCAGTCAATCAACCTTCGGGGAGCGGGAGTCCTACAATGAGCAGTTCTTC
CDR3: CASSQSTFGERESYNEQFF
V: TRBV23-1
D: TRBD2
J: TRBJ2-1
size: .

DNA: TGTGCCAGCAGCTTACGTCCAGGGCCTACCCGGATGGTCGAGACCCAGTACTTC
CDR3: CASSLRPGPTRMVETQYF
V: TRBV11-1
D: .
J: TRBJ2-5
size: few